This T cell receptor beta chain is drawn from a study of radiotherapy plus CTLA-4 blockade in lung cancer. TCRdb's copy holds only in-frame clones and misses some; the assay was immunoSEQ multiplex PCR. The data contain 20,000 to 30,000 clones, approximately 77% of them singletons. Looked up from germline, CDR1 is MDHEN and CDR2 is SYDVKM. Trimming cost V 3 bases and J 3 bases, with 12 bases left between them. The CDR3 loop spans 14 amino acids. The rearrangement joins TRBV28 to TRBJ2-7; D may be TRBD2 (5 bases). The specimen comprised peripheral blood, sampled from a patient treated with radiotherapy plus ipilimumab. This sequence was found in a human donor with non-small cell lung cancer that progressed on radiotherapy plus ipilimumab. The CDR3: CASSFPDGGYEQYF. DNA for the CDR3: TGTGCCAGCAGTTTCCCGGACGGAGGCTACGAGCAGTACTTC. Looking up the rest from reference TRBV28 and TRBJ2-7 gives the full variable domain: DVKVTQSSRYLVKRTGEKVFLECVQDMDHENMFWYRQDPGLGLRLIYFSYDVKMKEKGDIPEGYSVSREKKERFSLILESASTNQTSMYLCASSFPDGGYEQYFGPGTRLTVT.